These T cell receptor beta chains were read from a single sample in a study of T-cell reconstitution after alpha-beta-depleted transplantation in children. TCRdb independently ran MiXCR on the PCR reads; one entry per CDR3 protein. The sample carries about 980,000 distinct CDR3 sequences, less than 30% recorded once. Sample: PBMCs, mostly from graft donor cells, taken 360 days after TCRalphabeta/CD19-depleted stem cell transplant. These receptors came from a boy younger than two who had a stem cell transplant for SCID, so the T cells may come from the graft donor. Both conserved end residues are part of each CDR3.

j_call v_call cdr3_aa
TRBJ2-3 TRBV28 CASSGPGLAGGLPSTDTQYF
TRBJ1-2 TRBV7-6 CASSLRPGRVRDYGYTF
TRBJ1-3 TRBV7-6 CASSSGQTYSGNTIYF
TRBJ1-3 TRBV7-9 CASAPWGEGTGNTIYF
TRBJ1-1 TRBV10-3 CAIRGMNTEAFF
TRBJ2-7 TRBV5-1 CASSRRDRGVHEQYF
TRBJ2-7 TRBV5-1 CASSLDGTSWDEQYF
TRBJ1-1 TRBV5-6 CASSGTGSYTEAFF
TRBJ2-1 TRBV4-1 CASSQDRDPSSYNEQFF
TRBJ1-1 TRBV5-1 CASGGLNTEAFF
TRBJ2-7 TRBV7-8 CASSPQDRAYEQYF
TRBJ2-3 TRBV2 CASSEGTVGSTQYF
TRBJ2-1 TRBV7-9 CASSPGGFYEQFF
TRBJ2-7 TRBV6-1 CASRDEGFRRYEQYF
TRBJ2-7 TRBV5-1 CASSLYPAGGYEQYF
TRBJ2-1 TRBV7-9 CASSGQGRRYGEQFF
TRBJ2-1 TRBV10-3 CAISAPSGLAAPPDNEQFF
TRBJ2-7 TRBV15 CATSRDRRSNYEQYF
TRBJ1-2 TRBV4-3 CARALEGDGYTF
TRBJ2-5 TRBV7-2 CASSLMAGSRETQYF
TRBJ2-3 TRBV6-6 CASSSTGFTDTQYF
TRBJ2-7 TRBV7-9 CASSSLGGDSTYEQYF
TRBJ2-7 TRBV11-2 CASSGNRVSYEQYF
TRBJ1-5 TRBV5-1 CASSLEGGRNQPQHF
TRBJ1-3 TRBV28 CASSSQLRLGGAGNTIYF
TRBJ2-1 TRBV12-3/TRBV12-4 CASSFGLGGSVYNEQFF
TRBJ2-7 TRBV2 CATGQGVTYEQYF
TRBJ2-1 TRBV28 CASNPRVGGGPREQFF
TRBJ2-6 TRBV5-5 CASSLVPAGANVLTF
TRBJ1-4 TRBV4-1 CASSQTGQGRSFGKLFF
TRBJ2-7 TRBV3-1 CASSQTGNPDEQYF
TRBJ2-3 TRBV5-5 CASSLRERTGPDTQYF
TRBJ2-7 TRBV2 CASSARQGFYEQYF
TRBJ2-5 TRBV6-1 CASSLGTGGWETQYF
TRBJ2-4 TRBV15 CATSRDAVGAKNIQYF
TRBJ2-1 TRBV4-1 CASSQDPVPDDYNEQFF
TRBJ2-7 TRBV9 CASSVDWSSEQYF
TRBJ2-7 TRBV20-1 CSARPQLAFEQYF
TRBJ1-1 TRBV20-1 CSAPPRGAGTEAFF
TRBJ2-7 TRBV4-1 CASSQESGFFSYEQYF
TRBJ1-1 TRBV20-1 CSAFPLRNTEAFF
TRBJ1-2 TRBV5-1 CASAPATGQGAYGYTF
TRBJ1-2 TRBV6-6 CALSRQVGYGYTF
TRBJ2-3 TRBV9 CASSVEGGGTDTQYF
TRBJ2-1 TRBV27 CASRSIAGQYNEQFF
TRBJ1-2 TRBV9 CASSGGESNYGYTF
TRBJ1-5 TRBV6-2/TRBV6-3 CASSYPAGGYSNQPQHF
TRBJ1-5 TRBV20-1 CSARYSVGNQPQHF
TRBJ2-6 TRBV5-1 CASSLEAFGGANVLTF
TRBJ2-7 TRBV2 CASSGGVQYF
TRBJ1-2 TRBV5-1 CASSLGQGKYGYTF
TRBJ2-2 TRBV25-1 CASSSPPGSISGELFF
TRBJ2-7 TRBV20-1 CSAPRDRARYEQYF
TRBJ2-3 TRBV7-9 CASSPHRQGSTDTQYF
TRBJ2-7 TRBV10-3 CAITDRYEQYF